A selection of T cell receptor beta chains follows, all from one sample in a study of T cell responses to AZD1222 COVID-19 vaccine. Libraries were prepared by immunoSEQ multiplex PCR; TCRdb keeps only in-frame clonotypes and omits some of them. The table includes 100,000 to 120,000 clones, 89% detected once. The sequencing used peripheral blood, collected 28 days after the second AZD1222 dose. These receptors were collected from an adult who received the AZD1222 COVID-19 vaccine. Each CDR3 is given with its conserved first and last residue. The D gene is left open where the match is weak. Size is stated for part of the rows, as once, few or many counts, or as a class when the clone is expanded.

J gene	V gene	clone size	D gene	CDR3 protein	CDR3 DNA
TRBJ2-1	TRBV4-3	.	TRBD2	CASSALAYYNEQFF	TGCGCCAGCAGCGCACTAGCGTATTACAATGAGCAGTTCTTC
TRBJ1-1	TRBV5-1	.	.	CASSLPIQGTGEAFF	TGCGCCAGCAGCTTGCCGATACAGGGAACGGGGGAAGCTTTCTTT
TRBJ2-7	TRBV29-1	.	.	CSVGDWQGEQYF	TGCAGCGTTGGCGACTGGCAAGGCGAGCAGTACTTC
TRBJ2-7	TRBV20-1	many	TRBD2	CSASLAGVGEQYF	TGCAGTGCTAGTTTAGCGGGAGTAGGAGAGCAGTACTTC
TRBJ2-1	TRBV19	.	.	CASSKREKQFF	TGTGCCAGTAGTAAACGGGAGAAGCAGTTCTTC
TRBJ2-1	TRBV7-8	.	TRBD2	CASSLGAGGLSYNEQFF	TGTGCCAGCAGCTTAGGAGCGGGAGGGTTATCCTACAATGAGCAGTTCTTC
TRBJ1-2	TRBV28	.	TRBD1	CASSPGQGAGGYTF	TGTGCCAGCAGTCCGGGACAGGGGGCAGGTGGCTACACCTTC
TRBJ2-2	TRBV18	once	TRBD2	CASSPPGLAGSTGELFF	TGTGCCAGCTCACCACCCGGACTAGCGGGATCCACCGGGGAGCTGTTTTTT
TRBJ2-1	TRBV10-3	.	.	CAISESTREQNEQFF	TGTGCCATCAGTGAGTCGACTCGGGAACAAAATGAGCAGTTCTTC
TRBJ1-4	TRBV7-9	.	TRBD1	CASSVGQGNEKLFF	TGTGCCAGCAGCGTAGGACAGGGAAATGAAAAACTGTTTTTT
TRBJ2-7	TRBV20-1	.	TRBD1	CSAPDRDEQYF	TGCAGTGCCCCGGACAGGGACGAGCAGTACTTC
TRBJ2-1	TRBV7-2	.	TRBD2	CASSLASLGTSGYNEQFF	TGTGCCAGCAGCTTAGCCTCCCTCGGTACTAGCGGGTACAATGAGCAGTTCTTC
TRBJ1-1	TRBV7-2	.	.	CASSLWGAGTEAFF	TGTGCCAGCAGCTTATGGGGTGCGGGCACTGAAGCTTTCTTT
TRBJ1-2	TRBV25-1	.	.	CASSEQANYGYTF	TGTGCCAGCAGTGAACAGGCTAACTATGGCTACACCTTC
TRBJ1-1	TRBV5-1	.	TRBD1	CASSPGQLENTEAFF	TGCGCCAGCAGCCCGGGACAGCTAGAGAACACTGAAGCTTTCTTT
TRBJ2-1	TRBV12-5	.	.	CASQVSTKHHNEQFF	TGTGCCTCTCAAGTTAGCACGAAACACCACAATGAGCAGTTCTTC
TRBJ1-5	TRBV30	.	.	CAWSKVGQSGGQPQHF	TGTGCCTGGAGTAAAGTAGGGCAGAGTGGGGGTCAGCCCCAGCATTTT
TRBJ1-2	TRBV28	.	TRBD1	CASSWDRGSYGYTF	TGTGCCAGCAGCTGGGACAGGGGAAGCTATGGCTACACCTTC
TRBJ1-1	TRBV7-9	.	.	CASSSLRGRGTEAFF	TGTGCCAGCAGCTCCCTACGAGGGAGGGGTACTGAAGCTTTCTTT
TRBJ1-1	TRBV3-1/TRBV3-2	.	TRBD1	CASKIQGAGTEAFF	TGTGCCAGCAAAATACAGGGGGCAGGTACTGAAGCTTTCTTT
TRBJ2-1	TRBV10-3	.	TRBD1	CAISDWGQGDNEQFF	TGTGCCATCAGTGATTGGGGGCAGGGGGACAATGAGCAGTTCTTC
TRBJ1-5	TRBV2	.	.	CASSGPSGSQHF	TGTGCCAGCAGTGGCCCAAGTGGGTCCCAGCATTTT
TRBJ1-2	TRBV10-1	.	TRBD1	CASRAGQGIYGYTF	TGCGCCAGCAGAGCGGGACAGGGGATCTATGGCTACACCTTC
TRBJ1-2	TRBV5-1	.	TRBD1	CASSLGGTANYGYTF	TGCGCCAGCAGCTTGGGGGGGACAGCTAACTATGGCTACACCTTC
TRBJ2-7	TRBV7-6	.	TRBD2	CASSSAGGDEQYF	TGTGCCAGCAGTTCAGCGGGAGGGGACGAGCAGTACTTC
TRBJ2-7	TRBV11-2	.	.	CASSFGVSGEQYF	TGTGCCAGCAGCTTCGGGGTTTCGGGCGAGCAGTACTTC
TRBJ2-6	TRBV19	once	.	CASSISGASGANVLTF	TGTGCCAGTAGTATATCTGGGGCATCGGGGGCCAACGTCCTGACTTTC
TRBJ2-5	TRBV9	.	TRBD2	CASSVGGLAGGRGQTQYF	TGTGCCAGCAGCGTAGGAGGACTAGCGGGAGGGAGGGGCCAGACCCAGTACTTC
TRBJ2-1	TRBV6-5	.	.	CASSWSSGETYNEQFF	TGTGCCAGCAGTTGGTCTTCGGGGGAAACCTACAATGAGCAGTTCTTC
TRBJ1-6	TRBV28	few	.	CASSRAVGYNSPLHF	TGTGCCAGCAGTCGGGCAGTCGGGTATAATTCACCCCTCCACTTT
TRBJ2-7	TRBV27	.	TRBD1	CASRKGAHEQYF	TGTGCCAGCAGAAAGGGGGCCCACGAGCAGTACTTC
TRBJ1-3	TRBV6-5	.	.	CASSWTAISSGNTIYF	TGTGCCAGCAGTTGGACAGCCATAAGCTCTGGAAACACCATATATTTT
TRBJ2-5	TRBV28	.	.	CASRQGQIKETQYF	TGTGCCAGCAGACAAGGACAGATCAAAGAGACCCAGTACTTC